Following are 28 T cell receptor beta chains from one sample sequenced in a study of cytotoxic CD8 clonotypes in ibrutinib-treated CLL. Assay used: immunoSEQ multiplex PCR; TCRdb lists only in-frame clones, some missing. Here the sample spans some 46,000 clones, roughly two thirds being singletons. The starting material was PBMCs, obtained after 12 months of ibrutinib treatment. These receptors were collected from a human donor with chronic lymphocytic leukemia.

The rearrangement uses TRBV7-2 and TRBJ2-3, with TRBD2 matching over 10 bases. CDR3 length: 15 amino acids. Looked up from germline, CDR1 is SGHTA and CDR2 is FQGNSA. V dropped 1 base and J dropped 5; count of bases not matched to a gene: 3. The CDR3 sequence is CASSLVASGGDTQYF. CDR3 coding DNA: TGTGCCAGCAGCTTAGTGGCTAGCGGGGGAGATACGCAGTATTTT. The complete variable domain, with remaining parts taken from reference TRBV7-2 and TRBJ2-3, reads GAGVSQSPSNKVTEKGKDVELRCDPISGHTALYWYRQSLGQGLEFLIYFQGNSAPDKSGLPSDRFSAERTGGSVSTLTIQRTQQEDSAVYLCASSLVASGGDTQYFGPGTRLTVL.

The CDR3 loop is CASSLAGGGIHEQFF. Written as DNA, the CDR3 is TGTGCCAGCAGCTTAGCAGGGGGCGGGATCCATGAGCAGTTCTTC. The chain employs TRBV7-9 and TRBJ2-1; D is perhaps TRBD1 (7 bases). CDR3 size: 15 residues. Germline values: CDR1 SEHNR, CDR2 FQNEAQ (reference sequence). Trimming removed 0 bases at V and 8 bases at J, with 14 bases between.

The chain's CDR3 is CAISEPGQRNTEAFF. For the CDR3, the DNA is TGTGCCATCAGTGAGCCGGGACAGAGGAACACTGAAGCTTTCTTT. The chain couples TRBV10-3 to TRBJ1-1, with 7 bases fitting TRBD1. Losses at the gene ends were 2 bases for V and 1 base for J; bases not matched to a gene: 4. Per germline, CDR1 ENHRY and CDR2 SYGVKD. This CDR3 is built from 15 residues.

The V call is TRBV28, the J call TRBJ2-3; 12 bases are shared with TRBD2. The CDR3 spans 17 residues. V trimming: 3 bases; J trimming: 4 bases; junction bases outside the gene matches: 8. The germline CDR1 and CDR2 sequences are MDHEN and SYDVKM. DNA of the CDR3: TGTGCCAGCAGTTTGCGGACTAGCGGGAATCGTGCAGATACGCAGTATTTT. Protein: CASSLRTSGNRADTQYF. The full variable domain, rest sourced from reference TRBV28 and TRBJ2-3, is DVKVTQSSRYLVKRTGEKVFLECVQDMDHENMFWYRQDPGLGLRLIYFSYDVKMKEKGDIPEGYSVSREKKERFSLILESASTNQTSMYLCASSLRTSGNRADTQYFGPGTRLTVL.

The DNA of the CDR3 is TGTGCCAGTATGAGGGGGGGTATCATTGAAGCTTTCTTT. It is translated as CASMRGGIIEAFF. The chain joins TRBV19 to TRBJ1-1, with D possibly being TRBD1 (6 bases). This CDR3 spans 13 amino acids. Germline values: CDR1 LNHDA, CDR2 SQIVND (reference sequence). Between the trimmed V and J ends, which lost 7 bases and 7 bases, there was a span of 16 bases.

This clone was observed a few times. This chain joins TRBV5-6 and TRBJ1-5, with D perhaps TRBD1 (5 bases). Germline V gives CDR1 SGHDT, CDR2 YYEEEE. V lost 3 bases, J lost 0 bases, and 7 bases lay in between. The CDR3 totals 14 residues. The CDR3 DNA reads as TGTGCCAGCAGCTCGGGGGGTAGCAATCAGCCCCAGCATTTT. Translating it yields CASSSGGSNQPQHF.

The rearrangement joins TRBV29-1 to TRBJ2-5, with D hard to call. CDR3 length: 11 residues. Looked up from germline, CDR1 is SQVTM and CDR2 is ANQGSEA. CDR3 sequence: CTSRVGETQYF. The CDR3 region has the DNA TGCACCTCTAGGGTAGGAGAGACCCAGTACTTC.

The chain links TRBV7-2 to TRBJ1-2; D ambiguous. V lost 1 base, J lost 6 bases, and 15 bases lay in between. CDR3 length: 15 residues. Germline CDR1 is SGHTA and CDR2 is FQGNSA. CDR3 residues: CASSLDRRGRDGYTF. CDR3 in DNA: TGTGCCAGCAGCTTAGACCGACGCGGTCGAGATGGCTACACCTTC.

J is TRBJ1-4 and V is TRBV19; D is ambiguous. Looked up from germline, CDR1 is LNHDA and CDR2 is SQIVND (reference sequence). The CDR3 covers 14 residues. Trimming took 2 bases from V and 5 from J, leaving 9 bases between them. The CDR3 coding sequence is TGTGCCAGTAGTATAACCGGGTTAAATGAAAAACTGTTTTTT. This codes for CASSITGLNEKLFF. The full variable domain, its missing parts supplied by reference TRBV19 and TRBJ1-4, is DGGITQSPKYLFRKEGQNVTLSCEQNLNHDAMYWYRQDPGQGLRLIYYSQIVNDFQKGDIAEGYSVSREKKESFPLTVTSAQKNPTAFYLCASSITGLNEKLFFGSGTQLSVL.

This rearrangement joins TRBV11-2 to TRBJ2-1, with 11 bases lining up with TRBD2. The CDR3 has 15 residues. V was pared by 4 bases and J by 6 bases, with 5 bases of the junction left unmatched. CDR1 SGHAT and CDR2 FQNNGV come from the germline V gene. The CDR3 coding sequence is TGTGCCAGCAGCTCCCGTAGCGGGAGGGCCAATGAGCAGTTCTTC. Translating gives CASSSRSGRANEQFF.

Sample share makes this clone medium-sized. This chain uses TRBV27 with TRBJ1-2, with 9 bases matching TRBD1. Germline-derived CDR1 and CDR2 are MNHEY and SMNVEV (reference sequence). The CDR3 is made up of 15 amino acids. Trimming took 5 bases from V and 3 from J; bases not matched to a gene: 7. The CDR3 DNA reads as TGTGCCAGCAGTGACCCGACAGGGGGTTACTATGGCTACACCTTC. Its protein is CASSDPTGGYYGYTF.

The chain recombines TRBV28 with TRBJ2-7; D gene ambiguous. V shed 4 bases and J shed 4 bases, with 14 bases lying between them. This CDR3 contains 14 residues. CDR1 MDHEN and CDR2 SYDVKM come from the germline V gene. CDR3 sequence: CASSSPPEAYEQYF. The CDR3 coding sequence is TGTGCCAGCAGTTCCCCCCCGGAAGCTTACGAGCAGTACTTC.

This chain links TRBV29-1 with TRBJ2-7; perhaps TRBD2 as D (5 bases). Germline loops: CDR1 SQVTM, CDR2 ANQGSEA. The V end was cut by 7 bases, the J end by 0 bases, with 13 bases between. The CDR3 is 13 amino acids. DNA for the CDR3: TGCAGCGCCTCGACGGGGAGCTCCTACGAGCAGTACTTC. It translates to CSASTGSSYEQYF.

The J gene is TRBJ2-3, the V gene TRBV5-4; 10 nucleotides match TRBD2. This CDR3 contains 15 residues. J gave up 1 base and V 4 bases, and 3 bases lay outside the gene matches. Germline V gene data show CDR1 as SGHNT and CDR2 as YYREEE (reference sequence). CDR3 in DNA: TGTGCCAGCAGCACCGGGACTAGCGGCACAGATACGCAGTATTTT. Amino acids: CASSTGTSGTDTQYF. Looking up the rest from reference TRBV5-4 and TRBJ2-3 gives the full variable domain: ETGVTQSPTHLIKTRGQQVTLRCSSQSGHNTVSWYQQALGQGPQFIFQYYREEENGRGNFPPRFSGLQFPNYSSELNVNALELDDSALYLCASSTGTSGTDTQYFGPGTRLTVL.

The chain joins TRBV6-5 to TRBJ2-7; TRBD2 matches at 7 bases. This CDR3 spans 16 amino acids. Germline V gene data show CDR1 as MNHEY and CDR2 as SVGAGI. The V gene end was trimmed by 1 base and the J gene end by 5 bases; junction bases not matched to a gene: 11. The CDR3 loop reads CASSYFGGSYRNEQYF. The CDR3 nucleotides read TGTGCCAGCAGTTACTTTGGCGGGAGTTATAGAAACGAGCAGTACTTC.

This rearrangement joins TRBV19 to TRBJ2-7; D perhaps matches TRBD1 (5 bases). Per germline, CDR1 LNHDA and CDR2 SQIVND (reference sequence). Trimming removed 1 base from V and 3 bases from J, with 13 bases in between. CDR3 length equals 15 residues. CDR3: CASSIVGRADYEQYF. In DNA, the CDR3 is TGTGCCAGTAGTATAGTAGGCAGGGCCGACTACGAGCAGTACTTC. Supplemented by reference TRBV19 and TRBJ2-7, the full variable domain reads DGGITQSPKYLFRKEGQNVTLSCEQNLNHDAMYWYRQDPGQGLRLIYYSQIVNDFQKGDIAEGYSVSREKKESFPLTVTSAQKNPTAFYLCASSIVGRADYEQYFGPGTRLTVT.

Concerning this clone: The germline gene is not matched at one end of the junction; a read error may be the cause. V is TRBV5-1 and J is TRBJ2-7; D is perhaps TRBD2 (6 bases). The V gene's germline CDR1 is SGHRS and CDR2 YFSETQ. There are 15 residues in the CDR3. CDR3 nucleotides: TGCGCCAGCACCTTGAGGACGGGGGACTCTAGGGAGCAGTACTTC. Residues: CASTLRTGDSREQYF.

This clone was observed once. The chain joins TRBV5-4 to TRBJ1-1; no clear D. The CDR3 runs to 13 residues. The germline V gene has CDR1 SGHNT and CDR2 YYREEE (reference sequence). Trimming pared 4 bases from V and 1 base from J, leaving 8 bases between. For the CDR3, the DNA is TGTGCCAGCAGCCTGTCACCGAACACTGAAGCTTTCTTT. This sequence encodes CASSLSPNTEAFF.

The chain employs TRBV29-1 and TRBJ1-1; TRBD1 is a possible D gene (5 bases). V lost 8 bases, J lost 5 bases, and 15 bases lay in between. The CDR3 covers 12 residues. CDR1 is SQVTM and CDR2 is ANQGSEA in the germline V gene. CDR3 region: CSSGLGDTEAFF. CDR3 coding DNA: TGCAGCTCGGGACTCGGGGATACTGAAGCTTTCTTT.

The J gene is TRBJ1-2, the V gene TRBV5-5; possibly TRBD1 for D (6 bases). The CDR3 contains 14 residues. Looked up from germline, CDR1 is SGHKS and CDR2 is YYEKEE (reference sequence). Trimming shortened V by 0 bases and J by 8 bases, and 14 bases separated the two germline ends. CDR3 region: CASSLDLLTGGYTF. CDR3 sequence (DNA): TGTGCCAGCAGCTTGGATTTGCTGACAGGAGGCTACACCTTC. Combining the CDR3 with reference TRBV5-5 and TRBJ1-2 gives the whole variable domain DAGVTQSPTHLIKTRGQQVTLRCSPISGHKSVSWYQQVLGQGPQFIFQYYEKEERGRGNFPDRFSARQFPNYSSELNVNALLLGDSALYLCASSLDLLTGGYTFGSGTRLTVV.

This chain joins TRBV5-6 and TRBJ1-1, with D possibly matching TRBD1 (5 bases). CDR1 is SGHDT, CDR2 YYEEEE, per germline. V was pared by 4 bases and J by 0 bases, with 13 bases between. The CDR3 has 15 amino acids. CDR3 in amino acids: CASSMGGGMNTEAFF. The CDR3 nucleotides are TGTGCCAGCAGCATGGGCGGGGGTATGAACACTGAAGCTTTCTTT.

The V and J genes are TRBV6-5 and TRBJ1-5; 8 bases line up with TRBD1. The CDR3 contains 13 residues. Losses at the gene ends were 9 bases for V and 6 bases for J; bases not matched to a gene: 7. CDR1 is MNHEY and CDR2 is SVGAGI in the germline V gene. DNA for the CDR3: TGTGCCAGTACAGGGGGTCTGTTTCAGCCCCAGCATTTT. Protein: CASTGGLFQPQHF.

The genes are TRBV28 and TRBJ2-3, with a weak D call TRBD2 (6 bases). The CDR3 extends over 15 amino acids. Germline CDR1 MDHEN, CDR2 SYDVKM. V lost 4 bases, J lost 7 bases, and 18 bases lay in between. The CDR3 sequence is CASSSIAALQYTQYF. The CDR3 DNA reads TGTGCCAGCAGTTCCATAGCGGCCCTCCAGTATACGCAGTATTTT.

This chain links TRBV29-1 with TRBJ2-7; D perhaps matches TRBD2 (5 bases). Germline V gene sequence: CDR1 SQVTM, CDR2 ANQGSEA. V lost 4 bases to trimming and J lost 6 bases, with 13 bases between them. The CDR3 length is 12 residues. The CDR3 loop reads CSVGRTGSEQYF. In DNA, the CDR3 is TGCAGCGTTGGAAGGACTGGATCCGAGCAGTACTTC.

The gene calls are TRBV19 and TRBJ2-2, with unresolved D. V was trimmed by 5 bases and J by 1 base, leaving 11 bases between them. The germline V gene has CDR1 LNHDA and CDR2 SQIVND (reference sequence). The CDR3 runs to 15 residues. The DNA for the CDR3 is TGTGCCAGTAGTTTTCGACAAATGAACACCGGGGAGCTGTTTTTT. Amino acid sequence: CASSFRQMNTGELFF.

The DNA for the CDR3 is TGTGCCAGCAGTGGTCAGGCTTATAGCCAGCATTTT. It yields the protein CASSGQAYSQHF. The chain has TRBV6-1 and TRBJ1-5; D remains ambiguous. The V gene's germline CDR1 is MNHNS and CDR2 SASEGT. Deletions cut 4 bases from V and 12 bases from J, with 13 bases between. The CDR3 extends over 12 amino acids.

The chain is built from TRBV7-6 and TRBJ1-1, with D maybe TRBD1 (5 bases). CDR1 and CDR2 from the germline V gene are SGHVS and FNYEAQ. V shed 5 bases and J shed 0 bases, with 13 bases lying between them. The CDR3 covers 15 residues. CDR3 bases: TGTGCCAGCAGCCTGACGGACATGCTGAACACTGAAGCTTTCTTT. It specifies CASSLTDMLNTEAFF.

This clone was seen only a few times. The genes are TRBV30 and TRBJ1-3; D is ambiguous. The CDR3 contains 11 residues. V lost 2 bases, J lost 5 bases, and 4 bases lay in between. Germline V gene lookup returns CDR1 GTSNPN and CDR2 SVGIG (reference sequence). Here the CDR3 DNA reads TGTGCCTGGAGTCCGAGAAACACCATATATTTT. Its protein product is CAWSPRNTIYF.